Below are 12 T cell receptor beta chains sequenced from a single sample in a study of monozygotic twins with inflammatory bowel disease. TCRdb re-called the 5' RACE reads and catalogs CDR3 proteins one per entry, DNA excluded. The table for this sample gives a few hundred thousand distinct CDR3 sequences. Sequenced material: blood. The receptors here all came from a human donor with ulcerative colitis or Crohn's disease, or a healthy co-twin of an affected twin (not recorded which).

CDR3 region: CASSEQGTDTQYF. The chain is built from TRBV7-2 and TRBJ2-3; TCRdb picks TRBD1, but there is no DNA to check that call. The CDR3 totals 13 residues. The germline V gene encodes CDR1 SGHTA and CDR2 FQGNSA. The variable domain in full, completed from reference TRBV7-2 and TRBJ2-3, reads GAGVSQSPSNKVTEKGKDVELRCDPISGHTALYWYRQSLGQGLEFLIYFQGNSAPDKSGLPSDRFSAERTGGSVSTLTIQRTQQEDSAVYLCASSEQGTDTQYFGPGTRLTVL.

The chain is built from TRBV7-9 and TRBJ2-5; TCRdb gives TRBD2 as the D gene, but with no DNA this cannot be confirmed. Germline values: CDR1 SEHNR, CDR2 FQNEAQ (reference sequence). CDR3 length equals 14 residues. The CDR3 reads CASSTTGVEETQYF.

The chain recombines TRBV29-1 with TRBJ2-7; TCRdb's assignment of TRBD1 cannot be checked, as there is no DNA. CDR3 length: 17 residues. Germline loops: CDR1 SQVTM, CDR2 ANQGSEA. The CDR3: CSVEEWHRDRGSYEQYF.

The chain recombines TRBV28 with TRBJ2-6. The length of the CDR3 is 14 residues. Germline V gives CDR1 MDHEN, CDR2 SYDVKM. The CDR3 spells CASSFPFGANVLTF.

The rearrangement joins TRBV27 to TRBJ2-3; TCRdb's D call of TRBD1 is untestable without DNA. The CDR3 extends over 13 amino acids. Germline loops: CDR1 MNHEY, CDR2 SMNVEV (reference sequence). The chain's CDR3 is CASSLRADVGQYF.

The chain employs TRBV19 and TRBJ1-5. The germline V gene has CDR1 LNHDA and CDR2 SQIVND (reference sequence). CDR3 length equals 13 residues. The chain's CDR3 is CASSVGRNQPQHF.

The rearrangement joins TRBV27 to TRBJ1-4; there is no DNA to check the TCRdb D call of TRBD1. The CDR3 contains 15 residues. Germline V gives CDR1 MNHEY, CDR2 SMNVEV (reference sequence). The chain's CDR3 is CASKPLGAEYEKLFF. Based on the CDR3 plus reference TRBV27 and TRBJ1-4, the full variable domain is EAQVTQNPRYLITVTGKKLTVTCSQNMNHEYMSWYRQDPGLGLRQIYYSMNVEVTDKGDVPEGYKVSRKEKRNFPLILESPSPNQTSLYFCASKPLGAEYEKLFFGSGTQLSVL.

The V gene is TRBV20-1, the J gene TRBJ1-2. In germline, CDR1 is DFQATT, CDR2 SNEGSKA (reference sequence). The CDR3 spans 14 residues. CDR3 region: CSAARGAENYGYTF.

This chain links TRBV7-9 with TRBJ2-7; checking the TCRdb D call of TRBD1 is not possible without DNA. CDR3 length: 12 residues. From germline, CDR1 is SEHNR and CDR2 FQNEAQ (reference sequence). CDR3 sequence: CASRSGSYEQYF. The full variable domain, completed using reference TRBV7-9 and TRBJ2-7, is DTGVSQNPRHKITKRGQNVTFRCDPISEHNRLYWYRQTLGQGPEFLTYFQNEAQLEKSRLLSDRFSAERPKGSFSTLEIQRTEQGDSAMYLCASRSGSYEQYFGPGTRLTVT.

The V gene is TRBV7-2, the J gene TRBJ2-7. Germline V gene sequence: CDR1 SGHTA, CDR2 FQGNSA. The CDR3 length is 13 residues. The CDR3 sequence is CASSANSRYEQYF.

V is TRBV7-2 and J is TRBJ1-2. This CDR3 comprises 15 residues. Looked up from germline, CDR1 is SGHTA and CDR2 is FQGNSA. CDR3 region: CASSSLGRTNYGYTF. The variable domain in full, completed from reference TRBV7-2 and TRBJ1-2, reads GAGVSQSPSNKVTEKGKDVELRCDPISGHTALYWYRQSLGQGLEFLIYFQGNSAPDKSGLPSDRFSAERTGGSVSTLTIQRTQQEDSAVYLCASSSLGRTNYGYTFGSGTRLTVV.

This chain connects TRBV25-1 to TRBJ1-3. Germline CDR1 MGHDK, CDR2 SYGVNS. The CDR3 covers 14 residues. The CDR3 loop reads CASSRRSSGNTIYF. The full variable domain, with the rest looked up from reference TRBV25-1 and TRBJ1-3, is EADIYQTPRYLVIGTGKKITLECSQTMGHDKMYWYQQDPGMELHLIHYSYGVNSTEKGDLSSESTVSRIRTEHFPLTLESARPSHTSQYLCASSRRSSGNTIYFGEGSWLTVV.